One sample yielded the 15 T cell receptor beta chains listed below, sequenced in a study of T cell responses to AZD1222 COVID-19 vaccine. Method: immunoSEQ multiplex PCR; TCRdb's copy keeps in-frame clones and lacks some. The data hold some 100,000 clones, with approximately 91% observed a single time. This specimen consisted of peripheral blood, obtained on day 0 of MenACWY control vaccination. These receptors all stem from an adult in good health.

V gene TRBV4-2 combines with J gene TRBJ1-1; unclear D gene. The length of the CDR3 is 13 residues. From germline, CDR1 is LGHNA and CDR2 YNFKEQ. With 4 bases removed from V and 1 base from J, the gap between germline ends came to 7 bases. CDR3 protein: CASSPLSNTEAFF. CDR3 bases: TGTGCCAGCAGCCCACTATCGAACACTGAAGCTTTCTTT.

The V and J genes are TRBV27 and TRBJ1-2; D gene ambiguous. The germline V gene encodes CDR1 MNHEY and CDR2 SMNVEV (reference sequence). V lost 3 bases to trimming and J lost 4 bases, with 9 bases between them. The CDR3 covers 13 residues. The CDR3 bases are TGTGCCAGCAGTTTCGGGCAGACCTATGGCTACACCTTC. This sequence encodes CASSFGQTYGYTF.

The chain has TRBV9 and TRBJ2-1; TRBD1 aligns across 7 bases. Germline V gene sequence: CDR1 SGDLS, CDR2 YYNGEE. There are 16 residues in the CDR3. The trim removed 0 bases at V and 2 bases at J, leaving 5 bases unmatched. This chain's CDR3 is CASSVGGRGTYNEQFF. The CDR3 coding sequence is TGTGCCAGCAGCGTAGGTGGCAGGGGGACCTACAATGAGCAGTTCTTC.

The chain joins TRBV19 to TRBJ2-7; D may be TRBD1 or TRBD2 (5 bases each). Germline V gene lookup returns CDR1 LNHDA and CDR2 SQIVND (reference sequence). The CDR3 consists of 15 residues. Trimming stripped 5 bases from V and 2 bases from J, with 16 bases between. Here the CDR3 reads CASSFGWDAAYEQYF. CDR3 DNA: TGTGCCAGTAGTTTCGGGTGGGACGCGGCCTACGAGCAGTACTTC.

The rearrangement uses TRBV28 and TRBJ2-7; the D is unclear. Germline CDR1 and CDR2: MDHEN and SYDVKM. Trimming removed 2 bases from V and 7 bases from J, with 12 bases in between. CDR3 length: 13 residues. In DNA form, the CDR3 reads TGTGCCAGCAGTTTAATCCTCGATAGGGAGCAGTACTTC. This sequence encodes CASSLILDREQYF.

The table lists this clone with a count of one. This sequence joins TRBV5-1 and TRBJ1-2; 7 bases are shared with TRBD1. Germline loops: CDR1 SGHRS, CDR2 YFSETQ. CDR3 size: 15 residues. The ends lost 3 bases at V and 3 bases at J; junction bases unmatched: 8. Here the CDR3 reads CASSSGTAPYYGYTF. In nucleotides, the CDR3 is TGCGCCAGCAGCTCCGGGACAGCACCTTACTATGGCTACACCTTC.

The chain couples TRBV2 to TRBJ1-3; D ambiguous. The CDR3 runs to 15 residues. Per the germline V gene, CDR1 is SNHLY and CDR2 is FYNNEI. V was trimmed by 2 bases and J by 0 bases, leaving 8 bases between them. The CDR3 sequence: CASSEFRASGNTIYF. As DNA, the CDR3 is TGTGCCAGCAGTGAATTCCGGGCCTCTGGAAACACCATATATTTT.

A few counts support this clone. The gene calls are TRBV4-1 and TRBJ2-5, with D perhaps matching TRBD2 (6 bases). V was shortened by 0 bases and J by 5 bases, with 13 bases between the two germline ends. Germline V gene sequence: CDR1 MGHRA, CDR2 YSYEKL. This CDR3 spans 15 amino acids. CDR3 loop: CASSQEGRGTETQYF. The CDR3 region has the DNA TGCGCCAGCAGCCAAGAAGGACGGGGGACGGAGACCCAGTACTTC.

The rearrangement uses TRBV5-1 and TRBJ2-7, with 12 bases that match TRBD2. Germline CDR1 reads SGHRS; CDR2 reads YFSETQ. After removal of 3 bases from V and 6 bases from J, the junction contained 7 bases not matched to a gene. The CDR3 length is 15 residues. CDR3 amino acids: CASSWAPGLAGEQYF. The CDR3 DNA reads TGCGCCAGCAGCTGGGCACCGGGACTAGCGGGCGAGCAGTACTTC.

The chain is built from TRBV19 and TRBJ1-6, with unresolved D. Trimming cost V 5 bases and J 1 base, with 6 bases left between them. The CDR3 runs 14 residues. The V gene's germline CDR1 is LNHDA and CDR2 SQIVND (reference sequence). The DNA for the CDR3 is TGTGCCAGTAGTGTGGGATCCTATAATTCACCCCTCCACTTT. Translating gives CASSVGSYNSPLHF.

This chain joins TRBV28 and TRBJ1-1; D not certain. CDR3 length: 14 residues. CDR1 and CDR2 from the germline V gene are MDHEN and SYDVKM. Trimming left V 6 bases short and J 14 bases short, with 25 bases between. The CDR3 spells CASSRPIWTEKGFF. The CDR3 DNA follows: TGTGCCAGCAGCCGCCCGATTTGGACGGAGAAAGGCTTCTTT.

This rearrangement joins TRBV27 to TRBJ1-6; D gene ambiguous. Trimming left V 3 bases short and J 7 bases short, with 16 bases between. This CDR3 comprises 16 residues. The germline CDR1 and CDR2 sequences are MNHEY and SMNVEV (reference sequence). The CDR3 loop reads CASSFSATRANSPLHF. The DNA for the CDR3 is TGTGCCAGCAGTTTTTCAGCCACGAGGGCAAATTCACCCCTCCACTTT.

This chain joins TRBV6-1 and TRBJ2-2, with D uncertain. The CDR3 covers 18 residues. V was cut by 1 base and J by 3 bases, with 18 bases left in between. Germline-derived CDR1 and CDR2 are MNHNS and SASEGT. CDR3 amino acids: CASSEGPVGRLDTGELFF. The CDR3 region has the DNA TGTGCCAGCAGTGAAGGACCGGTGGGCAGGCTCGACACCGGGGAGCTGTTTTTT.

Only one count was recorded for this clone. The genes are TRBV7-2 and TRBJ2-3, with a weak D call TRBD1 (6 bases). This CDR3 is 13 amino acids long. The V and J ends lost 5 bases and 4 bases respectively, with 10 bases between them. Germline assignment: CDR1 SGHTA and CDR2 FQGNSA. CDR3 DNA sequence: TGTGCCAGCAGCAGACAGGATTCAGATACGCAGTATTTT. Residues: CASSRQDSDTQYF.

The CDR3 spells CAWSSGTGNEKLFF. The CDR3 region has the DNA TGTGCCTGGAGTTCCGGGACAGGGAATGAAAAACTGTTTTTT. The chain couples TRBV30 to TRBJ1-4; 9 bases fit TRBD1. The J segment lost 5 bases and the V segment lost 2 bases, leaving 3 bases of the junction unmatched. Germline V CDR1 and CDR2: GTSNPN, SVGIG (reference sequence). The length of the CDR3 is 14 residues.